This T cell receptor beta chain was observed in a study of blood T cell repertoires in COVID-19. Original processing notes: Reference gene primer amplification gave nucleated cell count estimates. The table came from immunoSEQ multiplex PCR; TCRdb's copy has only in-frame clones and leaves some out. The DNA was the basis for D and trimming; V, J and clone size are from that table. The sample records roughly 190,000 clones, 80% to 85% being singletons. Looked up from germline, CDR1 is SNHLY and CDR2 is FYNNEI. J lost 1 base, V lost 2 bases, and 4 bases had no gene match. This CDR3 has 15 residues. The chain recombines TRBV2 with TRBJ1-1; TRBD1 agrees at 7 bases. The sequence was obtained from a woman aged 25 to 39 who had been exposed to COVID-19. The specimen was PBMCs or T cells enriched from blood (not recorded which). The CDR3 coding sequence is TGTGCCAGCAGTGAATCGGGGACAGCGAACACTGAAGCTTTCTTT. Translation: CASSESGTANTEAFF. Together with reference TRBV2 and TRBJ1-1, the CDR3 gives the full variable domain: EPEVTQTPSHQVTQMGQEVILRCVPISNHLYFYWYRQILGQKVEFLVSFYNNEISEKSEIFDDQFSVERPDGSNFTLKIRSTKLEDSAMYFCASSESGTANTEAFFGQGTRLTVV.